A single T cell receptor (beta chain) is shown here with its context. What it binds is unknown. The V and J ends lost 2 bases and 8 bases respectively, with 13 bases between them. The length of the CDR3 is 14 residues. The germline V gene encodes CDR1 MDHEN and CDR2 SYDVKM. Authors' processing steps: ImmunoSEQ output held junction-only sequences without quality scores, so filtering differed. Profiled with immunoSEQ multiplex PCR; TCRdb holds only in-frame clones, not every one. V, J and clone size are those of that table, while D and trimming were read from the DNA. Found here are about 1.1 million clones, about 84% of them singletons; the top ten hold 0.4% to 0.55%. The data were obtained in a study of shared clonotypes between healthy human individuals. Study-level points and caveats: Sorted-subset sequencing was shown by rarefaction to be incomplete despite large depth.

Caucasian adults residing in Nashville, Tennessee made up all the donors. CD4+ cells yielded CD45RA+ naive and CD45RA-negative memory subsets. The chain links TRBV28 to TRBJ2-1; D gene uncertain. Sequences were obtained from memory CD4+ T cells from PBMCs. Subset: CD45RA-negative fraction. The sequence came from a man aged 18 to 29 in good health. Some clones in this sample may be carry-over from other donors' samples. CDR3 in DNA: TGTGCCAGCAGTTTAGGCCCAGCCCAGTATGAGCAGTTCTTC. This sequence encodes CASSLGPAQYEQFF.